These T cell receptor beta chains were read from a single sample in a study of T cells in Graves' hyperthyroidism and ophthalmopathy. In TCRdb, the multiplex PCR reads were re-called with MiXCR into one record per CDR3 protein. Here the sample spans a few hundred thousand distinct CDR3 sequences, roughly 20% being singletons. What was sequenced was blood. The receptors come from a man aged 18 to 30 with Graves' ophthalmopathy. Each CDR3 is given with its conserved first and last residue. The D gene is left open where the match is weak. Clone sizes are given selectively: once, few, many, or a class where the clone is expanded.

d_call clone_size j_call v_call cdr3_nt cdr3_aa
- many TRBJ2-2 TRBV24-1 TGTGCCACCAGCCGGGACGGCAACACCGGGGAGCTGTTTTTT CATSRDGNTGELFF
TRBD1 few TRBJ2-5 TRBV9 TGTGCCAGCAGCGGCTGGACAGGGGAAGGAGAGACCCAGTACTTC CASSGWTGEGETQYF
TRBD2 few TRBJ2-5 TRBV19 TGTGCCAGTATGGGGACTAGCGGGGCTCACCAAGAGACCCAGTACTTC CASMGTSGAHQETQYF
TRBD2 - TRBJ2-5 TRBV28 TGTGCCAGCAGTTCCAGCGGGAGCCGAAAAGAGACCCAGTACTTC CASSSSGSRKETQYF
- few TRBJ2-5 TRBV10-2 TGCGCCAGCAGTGAGTCTGTGGAGACCCAGTACTTC CASSESVETQYF
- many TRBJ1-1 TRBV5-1 TGCGCCAGCAGCCTCCCGGGACGTTCCATGAACACTGAAGCTTTCTTT CASSLPGRSMNTEAFF
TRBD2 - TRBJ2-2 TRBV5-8 TGTGCCAGCAGCTTGGCTAGCGGGGGGTTCGGGGAGCTGTTTTTT CASSLASGGFGELFF
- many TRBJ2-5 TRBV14 TGTGCCAGCAGCCAAGCAAGGCCTTCGGAGACCCAGTACTTC CASSQARPSETQYF
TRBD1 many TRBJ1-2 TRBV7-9 TGTGCCAGCAGCTCTCCGGGACAGGGACCTTCCGGCTATGGCTACACCTTC CASSSPGQGPSGYGYTF
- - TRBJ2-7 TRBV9 TGTGCCAGCAGCGTAGAACCCCACGAGCAGTACTTC CASSVEPHEQYF
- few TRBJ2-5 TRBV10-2 TGCGCCAGCAGTGAGATCCAGGGGAAAGAGACCCAGTACTTC CASSEIQGKETQYF
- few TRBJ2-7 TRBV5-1 TGCGCCAGCAGCAGGGGAGAAGGGGTAAGGGATTACGAGCAGTACTTC CASSRGEGVRDYEQYF
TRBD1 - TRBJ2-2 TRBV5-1 TGCGCCAGCAGCCCCCCTGGAGGGGGACAGGGGCTTTTTTTGGGAACCGGGGAGCTGTTTTTT CASSPPGGGQGLFLGTGELFF
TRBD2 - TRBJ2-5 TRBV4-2 TGTGCCAGCAGCCAGTGGACTAGCGGGGGGCAAGAGACCCAGTACTTC CASSQWTSGGQETQYF
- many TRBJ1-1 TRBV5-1 TGCGCCAGCAGCTGGGTTCCCCGGGCAGGGCGACCTGACACTGAAGCTTTCTTT CASSWVPRAGRPDTEAFF
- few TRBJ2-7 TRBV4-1 TGCGCCAGCAGCCCTATCGGGGCAGGCCGCTACGAGCAGTACTTC CASSPIGAGRYEQYF
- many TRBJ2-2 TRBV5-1 TGCGCCAGCAGCTTGGACAGGTCGACCGGGGAGCTGTTTTTT CASSLDRSTGELFF
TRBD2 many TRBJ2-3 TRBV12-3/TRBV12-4 TGTGCCAGCAGACCAGCGGGGGGGCCGAGGGCAGATACGCAGTATTTT CASRPAGGPRADTQYF
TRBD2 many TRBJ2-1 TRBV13 TGTGCCAGCAGCTACGGGACTAGCGGGGGGGGGAATGAGCAGTTCTTC CASSYGTSGGGNEQFF
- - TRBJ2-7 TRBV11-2 TGTGCCAGCAGCTTAGCGGCGTCGGAGTTCTACGAGCAGTACTTC CASSLAASEFYEQYF
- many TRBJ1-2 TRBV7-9 TGTGCCACTCCTTTTGGGCGGGGAGCAAACTATGGCTACACCTTC CATPFGRGANYGYTF
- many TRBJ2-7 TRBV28 TGTGCCAGCAGCTCTGGCGGGGCCCCTAGGGAGCAGTACTTC CASSSGGAPREQYF
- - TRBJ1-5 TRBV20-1 TGCAGTGCCTCGGATGGGGATCAGCCCCAGCATTTT CSASDGDQPQHF
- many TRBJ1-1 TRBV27 TGTGCCAGCAGTTTAAATTTTCGGGGGGTGGGGACTGAAGCTTTCTTT CASSLNFRGVGTEAFF
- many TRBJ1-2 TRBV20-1 TGCAGTGCCTGGACGGGGAACTATGGCTACACCTTC CSAWTGNYGYTF
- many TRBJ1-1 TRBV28 TGTGCCAGCAGGACCGGGACGGCGGTTGAAGCTTTCTTT CASRTGTAVEAFF
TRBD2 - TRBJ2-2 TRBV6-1 TGTGCCAGCACCCTAGCGGGGGGGCAGGGGGAGCTGTTTTTT CASTLAGGQGELFF
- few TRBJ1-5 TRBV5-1 TGCGCCAGCAGCTTGGGGGATGGGTCCGGCAATCAGCCCCAGCATTTT CASSLGDGSGNQPQHF